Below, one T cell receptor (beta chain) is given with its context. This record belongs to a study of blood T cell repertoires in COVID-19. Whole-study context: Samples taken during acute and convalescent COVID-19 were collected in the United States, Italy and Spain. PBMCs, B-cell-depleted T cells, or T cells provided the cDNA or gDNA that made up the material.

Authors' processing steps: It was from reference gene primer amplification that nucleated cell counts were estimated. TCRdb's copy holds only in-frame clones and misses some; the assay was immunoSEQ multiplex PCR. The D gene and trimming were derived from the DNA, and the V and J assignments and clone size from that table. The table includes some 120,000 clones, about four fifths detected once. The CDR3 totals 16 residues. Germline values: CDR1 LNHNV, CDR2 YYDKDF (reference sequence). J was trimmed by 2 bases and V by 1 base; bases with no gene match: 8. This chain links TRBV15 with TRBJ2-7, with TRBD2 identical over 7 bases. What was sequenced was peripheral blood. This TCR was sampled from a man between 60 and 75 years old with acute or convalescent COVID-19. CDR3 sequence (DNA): TGTGCCACCAGCAGAGGACCCCGTGGGACTACCTACGAGCAGTACTTC. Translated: CATSRGPRGTTYEQYF.